The 24 T cell receptor beta chains in this list originate from one sample, sequenced in a study of blood T cell repertoires in COVID-19. Measured with immunoSEQ multiplex PCR; TCRdb has only the in-frame clones, and not every one. The sample includes over 200,000 clones, 80% to 90% of them seen just once. Material: PBMCs or T cells enriched from blood (not recorded which). The receptors come from a woman aged 30 to 39 who had been exposed to COVID-19.

The chain is built from TRBV2 and TRBJ2-1; D might be TRBD2 (6 bases). The V gene's germline CDR1 is SNHLY and CDR2 FYNNEI. The V gene lost 6 bases and the J gene lost 7 bases, with 19 bases spanning the gap. The CDR3 has 15 residues. DNA of the CDR3: TGTGCCAGCAGGGGGAGGTCAGGAGATATGAATGAGCAGTTCTTC. It translates to CASRGRSGDMNEQFF.

The chain combines TRBV5-5 with TRBJ2-5; D not certain. Germline CDR1 and CDR2: SGHKS and YYEKEE (reference sequence). V was pared by 0 bases and J by 0 bases, with 3 bases between. The CDR3 spans 13 residues. CDR3 sequence: CASSLGNQETQYF. Here the CDR3 DNA reads TGTGCCAGCAGCTTGGGTAACCAAGAGACCCAGTACTTC.

This chain joins TRBV6-5 and TRBJ1-6, with TRBD1 as a possible D gene (5 bases). Germline V lookup: CDR1 MNHEY, CDR2 SVGAGI. The CDR3 runs 14 residues. V was pared by 10 bases and J by 5 bases, with 15 bases between. The CDR3 DNA is TGTGCCATAAATCTTGGGGCTAATAATTCACCCCTCCACTTT. This gives the protein CAINLGANNSPLHF.

J is TRBJ2-7 and V is TRBV28, with no clear D. V was shortened by 6 bases and J by 6 bases, with 15 bases between the two germline ends. Germline V gene lookup returns CDR1 MDHEN and CDR2 SYDVKM. The CDR3 extends over 13 amino acids. For the CDR3, the DNA is TGTGCCAGCAGCCGGAGACTTACTCGCGAGCAGTACTTC. This translates into CASSRRLTREQYF. Variable domain in full (rest from reference TRBV28 and TRBJ2-7): DVKVTQSSRYLVKRTGEKVFLECVQDMDHENMFWYRQDPGLGLRLIYFSYDVKMKEKGDIPEGYSVSREKKERFSLILESASTNQTSMYLCASSRRLTREQYFGPGTRLTVT.

The rearrangement links TRBV5-6 to TRBJ2-7; a weak D match, TRBD1 (5 bases). The CDR3 has 17 amino acids. Trimming took off 4 bases at V and 5 bases at J, with 25 bases between the two ends. Germline-derived CDR1 and CDR2 are SGHDT and YYEEEE. CDR3 sequence (DNA): TGTGCCAGCAGCCCCGACTCGATAGGGGCTGGGGAAAACGAGCAGTACTTC. Translated, it gives CASSPDSIGAGENEQYF.

The chain links TRBV4-1 to TRBJ1-1; D not resolved. This CDR3 region has 15 residues. CDR1 and CDR2 (germline): MGHRA, YSYEKL. V dropped 0 bases and J dropped 6 bases, with 14 bases sitting between them. The CDR3 protein is CASSQDRKGAAEAFF. For the CDR3, the DNA is TGCGCCAGCAGCCAAGATCGAAAGGGAGCCGCTGAAGCTTTCTTT.

This clone was seen once. The V and J genes are TRBV10-2 and TRBJ2-1; no definite D call. CDR1 is WSHSY and CDR2 is SAAADI in the germline V gene. The CDR3 runs to 13 residues. The V end was cut by 6 bases, the J end by 0 bases, with 6 bases between. Written as DNA, the CDR3 is TGCGCCAGCAGCTCCAGCTCCTACAATGAGCAGTTCTTC. Protein: CASSSSSYNEQFF.

This chain joins TRBV19 and TRBJ2-2; TRBD1 matches at 8 bases. This CDR3 is 15 amino acids long. CDR1 is LNHDA and CDR2 is SQIVND in the germline V gene (reference sequence). The junction had 4 bases not matched to a gene; V was cut back by 7 bases and J by 0 bases. The CDR3 region is CASTRQGPNTGELFF. The DNA of the CDR3 is TGTGCCAGTACCAGACAGGGGCCGAACACCGGGGAGCTGTTTTTT.

The chain has TRBV19 and TRBJ1-6, with D unresolved. Trimming took 4 bases from V and 0 from J, leaving 7 bases between them. CDR3 length equals 15 residues. Germline V gene sequence: CDR1 LNHDA, CDR2 SQIVND (reference sequence). This CDR3 reads CASSRSSSYNSPLHF. In DNA form, the CDR3 reads TGTGCCAGTAGTAGGTCGAGCTCCTATAATTCACCCCTCCACTTT. Full variable domain (rest looked up from reference TRBV19 and TRBJ1-6): DGGITQSPKYLFRKEGQNVTLSCEQNLNHDAMYWYRQDPGQGLRLIYYSQIVNDFQKGDIAEGYSVSREKKESFPLTVTSAQKNPTAFYLCASSRSSSYNSPLHFGNGTRLTVT.

The chain links TRBV14 to TRBJ2-1; 9 nucleotides line up with TRBD2. Trimming took 4 bases from V and 4 from J; bases not matched to a gene: 11. This CDR3 spans 17 amino acids. The germline V gene has CDR1 SGHDN and CDR2 FVKESK. CDR3 sequence: CASSPVSGGRDYNEQFF. CDR3 nucleotide sequence: TGTGCCAGCAGCCCCGTTAGTGGCGGGAGGGATTACAATGAGCAGTTCTTC.

This chain connects TRBV28 to TRBJ1-2; D gene ambiguous. CDR3 length: 11 amino acids. Germline V gene data show CDR1 as MDHEN and CDR2 as SYDVKM. V dropped 5 bases and J dropped 6 bases, with 7 bases sitting between them. CDR3 coding DNA: TGTGCCAGCAGTCTAATTGATGGCTACACCTTC. Translating gives CASSLIDGYTF.

Only one count was recorded for this clone. The chain couples TRBV19 to TRBJ1-5; D call uncertain. Germline V gene sequence: CDR1 LNHDA, CDR2 SQIVND (reference sequence). Deletions cut 1 base from V and 4 bases from J, with 14 bases between. This CDR3 region has 16 residues. As DNA, the CDR3 is TGTGCCAGTAGTATAGGTAGGCAGAGGGCGAATCAGCCCCAGCATTTT. It specifies CASSIGRQRANQPQHF.

The chain is built from TRBV19 and TRBJ1-2; 12 nucleotides agree with TRBD1. The V gene's germline CDR1 is LNHDA and CDR2 SQIVND (reference sequence). The ends lost 5 bases at V and 5 bases at J; junction bases unmatched: 15. This CDR3 has 18 amino acids. In DNA, the CDR3 is TGTGCCAGTAGTGCCTCCGGGACAGGGGGCCTCGTGGGGTATGGCTACACCTTC. Protein sequence: CASSASGTGGLVGYGYTF.

This clone was observed a single time. CDR3 sequence reads: CASSPGQGDIQYF. In DNA, the CDR3 is TGTGCCAGCTCACCAGGACAGGGAGACATTCAGTACTTC. The rearrangement joins TRBV18 to TRBJ2-4, with 8 bases that match TRBD1. Losses at the gene ends were 2 bases for V and 8 bases for J; bases not matched to a gene: 2. CDR3 size: 13 residues. From germline, CDR1 is KGHSH and CDR2 LQKENI. Variable domain in full (rest from reference TRBV18 and TRBJ2-4): NAGVMQNPRHLVRRRGQEARLRCSPMKGHSHVYWYRQLPEEGLKFMVYLQKENIIDESGMPKERFSAEFPKEGPSILRIQQVVRGDSAAYFCASSPGQGDIQYFGAGTRLSVL.

V is TRBV7-6 and J is TRBJ2-1; TRBD1 might be the D (6 bases). The CDR3 has 13 residues. Germline V CDR1 and CDR2: SGHVS, FNYEAQ. Trimming stripped 4 bases from V and 5 bases from J, with 9 bases between. The CDR3 spells CASSSTGNNEQFF. The CDR3 nucleotides are TGTGCCAGCAGCTCGACAGGTAACAATGAGCAGTTCTTC.

This chain joins TRBV5-1 and TRBJ2-7, with 10 bases fitting TRBD2. CDR1 SGHRS and CDR2 YFSETQ come from the germline V gene. The CDR3 covers 15 residues. V lost 0 bases to trimming and J lost 4 bases; unmatched junction nucleotides: 4. CDR3 nucleotide sequence: TGCGCCAGCAGCTTGGATCTAGCGGGAGCGTACGAGCAGTACTTC. It specifies CASSLDLAGAYEQYF.

The CDR3 DNA is TGTGCCAGCAGCCGCCGACAGGACAATGAAAAACTGTTTTTT. This translates into CASSRRQDNEKLFF. The chain is built from TRBV4-2 and TRBJ1-4; possibly TRBD1 for D (6 bases). The CDR3 is made up of 14 amino acids. V shed 4 bases and J shed 5 bases, with 11 bases lying between them. Germline V lookup: CDR1 LGHNA, CDR2 YNFKEQ.

The chain combines TRBV30 with TRBJ2-3, with 11 nucleotides matching TRBD2. CDR1 and CDR2 (germline): GTSNPN, SVGIG (reference sequence). The CDR3 is 17 residues long. V shed 3 bases and J 9 bases; nucleotides not matched to a gene: 17. DNA of the CDR3: TGTGCCTGGAGCTCAGGGACTAGCGGAGTGAGGACCCCCACGCAGTATTTT. Translating gives CAWSSGTSGVRTPTQYF.

CDR3 bases: TGTGCCACCAGGGGCTCGTGGGGCAGGGGAAAGCAAGCTGGAAACACCATATATTTT. Encoded protein: CATRGSWGRGKQAGNTIYF. V and J are TRBV15 and TRBJ1-3; a possible D gene is TRBD1 (6 bases). Trimming cost V 6 bases and J 2 bases, with 26 bases left between them. The germline V gene encodes CDR1 LNHNV and CDR2 YYDKDF (reference sequence). This CDR3 has 19 residues.

This sequence joins TRBV10-3 and TRBJ1-1; 7 bases line up with TRBD1. CDR1 and CDR2 from the germline V gene are ENHRY and SYGVKD. The ends lost 6 bases at V and 4 bases at J; junction bases unmatched: 8. There are 14 residues in the CDR3. The CDR3 DNA reads as TGTGCCATCAGCCAGACAGGGTCTGGCACTGAAGCTTTCTTT. This translates into CAISQTGSGTEAFF.

This sequence joins TRBV5-1 and TRBJ1-1, with 7 bases that match TRBD1. This CDR3 has 15 amino acids. Per germline, CDR1 SGHRS and CDR2 YFSETQ. V lost 4 bases to trimming and J lost 5 bases; unmatched junction nucleotides: 11. CDR3 in DNA: TGCGCCAGCAGCCGCGACAGGGCGAGAGGGACTGAAGCTTTCTTT. Translated: CASSRDRARGTEAFF.

The chain combines TRBV12-5 with TRBJ1-5; D is uncertain. The CDR3 is made up of 13 amino acids. Germline lookup yields CDR1 LGHNT and CDR2 FRNRAP. V dropped 5 bases and J dropped 0 bases, with 5 bases sitting between them. As DNA, the CDR3 is TGTGCTAGTGGTGGACTTAGCAATCAGCCCCAGCATTTT. It codes for CASGGLSNQPQHF.

V usage is TRBV19 and J usage is TRBJ2-7; 10 bases fit TRBD2. CDR3 length: 15 residues. With V trimmed by 5 bases and J by 4 bases, 8 bases remained unmatched. Germline-derived CDR1 and CDR2 are LNHDA and SQIVND (reference sequence). Here the CDR3 reads CASSPFSGRWYEQYF. In nucleotides, the CDR3 is TGTGCCAGTAGTCCATTTAGCGGGAGGTGGTACGAGCAGTACTTC.

The rearrangement joins TRBV28 to TRBJ1-6, with D perhaps matching TRBD1 (5 bases). CDR3 size: 13 residues. CDR1 MDHEN and CDR2 SYDVKM come from the germline V gene. V was clipped by 6 bases and J by 9 bases, with 12 bases between them. The CDR3 region has the DNA TGTGCCAGCAGCAGGGAATCACGTTCACCCCTCCACTTT. As protein: CASSRESRSPLHF.